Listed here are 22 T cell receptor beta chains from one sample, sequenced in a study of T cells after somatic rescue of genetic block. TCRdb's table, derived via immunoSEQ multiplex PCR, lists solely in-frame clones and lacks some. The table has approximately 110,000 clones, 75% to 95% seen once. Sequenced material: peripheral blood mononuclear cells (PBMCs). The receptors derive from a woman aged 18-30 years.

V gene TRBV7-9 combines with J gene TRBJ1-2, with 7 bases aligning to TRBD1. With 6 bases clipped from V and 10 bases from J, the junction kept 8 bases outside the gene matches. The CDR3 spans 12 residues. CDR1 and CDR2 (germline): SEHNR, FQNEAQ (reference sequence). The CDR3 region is CASSPGQVNYTF. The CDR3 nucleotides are TGTGCCAGCAGTCCTGGACAGGTGAACTACACCTTC.

CDR3 sequence reads: CASSSGGDEQFF. The CDR3, as DNA: TGTGCCAGCAGCAGCGGAGGCGATGAGCAGTTCTTC. The chain has TRBV6-4 and TRBJ2-1; a possible D gene is TRBD2 (5 bases). Germline CDR1 and CDR2: MRHNA and SNTAGT. V lost 6 bases to trimming and J lost 8 bases, with 11 bases between them. CDR3 length: 12 amino acids.

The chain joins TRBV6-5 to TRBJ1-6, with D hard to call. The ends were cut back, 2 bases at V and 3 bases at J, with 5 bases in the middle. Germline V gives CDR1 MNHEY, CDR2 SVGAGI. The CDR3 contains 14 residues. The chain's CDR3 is CASSYEVYNSPLHF. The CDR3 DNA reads TGTGCCAGCAGTTACGAAGTCTATAATTCACCCCTCCACTTT.

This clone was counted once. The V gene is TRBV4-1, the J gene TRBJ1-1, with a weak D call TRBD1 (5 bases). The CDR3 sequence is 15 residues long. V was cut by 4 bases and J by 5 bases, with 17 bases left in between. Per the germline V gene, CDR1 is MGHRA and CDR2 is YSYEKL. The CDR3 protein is CASSPTPAGGTEAFF. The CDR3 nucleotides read TGCGCCAGCAGCCCCACCCCCGCGGGGGGGACTGAAGCTTTCTTT.

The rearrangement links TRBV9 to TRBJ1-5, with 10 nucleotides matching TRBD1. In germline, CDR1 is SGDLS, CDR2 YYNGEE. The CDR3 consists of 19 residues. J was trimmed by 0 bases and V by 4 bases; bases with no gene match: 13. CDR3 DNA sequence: TGTGCCAGCAGCCCCCCGTTCGGACAGGGGGGTCGTAGCAATCAGCCCCAGCATTTT. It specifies CASSPPFGQGGRSNQPQHF.

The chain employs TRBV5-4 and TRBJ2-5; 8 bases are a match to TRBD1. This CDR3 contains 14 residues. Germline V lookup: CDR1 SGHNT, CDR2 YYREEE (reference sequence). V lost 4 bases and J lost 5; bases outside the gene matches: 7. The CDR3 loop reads CASSQDRGWETQYF. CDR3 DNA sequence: TGTGCCAGCAGCCAAGACAGGGGTTGGGAGACCCAGTACTTC.

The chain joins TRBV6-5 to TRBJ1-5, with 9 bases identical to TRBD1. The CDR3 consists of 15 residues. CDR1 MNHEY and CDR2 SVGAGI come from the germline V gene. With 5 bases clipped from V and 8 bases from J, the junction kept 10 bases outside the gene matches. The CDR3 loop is CASSGKQGAGKPQHF. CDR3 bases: TGTGCCAGCAGTGGGAAACAGGGGGCCGGGAAGCCCCAGCATTTT.

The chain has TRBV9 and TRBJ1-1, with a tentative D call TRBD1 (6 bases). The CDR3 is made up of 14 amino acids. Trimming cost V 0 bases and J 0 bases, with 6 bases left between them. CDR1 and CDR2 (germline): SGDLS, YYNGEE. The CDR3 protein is CASSVGTVNTEAFF. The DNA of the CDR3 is TGTGCCAGCAGCGTAGGGACAGTGAACACTGAAGCTTTCTTT.

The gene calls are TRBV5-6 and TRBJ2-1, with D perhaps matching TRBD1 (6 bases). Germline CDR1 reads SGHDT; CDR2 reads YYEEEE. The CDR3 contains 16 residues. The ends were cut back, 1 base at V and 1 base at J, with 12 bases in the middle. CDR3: CASSLKGTQSYNEQFF. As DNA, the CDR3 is TGTGCCAGCAGCTTGAAGGGGACACAGTCCTACAATGAGCAGTTCTTC.

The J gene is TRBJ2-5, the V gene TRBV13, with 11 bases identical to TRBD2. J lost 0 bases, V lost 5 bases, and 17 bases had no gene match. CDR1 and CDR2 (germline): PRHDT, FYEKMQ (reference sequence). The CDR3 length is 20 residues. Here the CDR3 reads CASSPPAGTSGGPNQETQYF. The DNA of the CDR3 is TGTGCCAGCAGCCCACCCGCTGGTACTAGCGGGGGACCAAACCAAGAGACCCAGTACTTC.

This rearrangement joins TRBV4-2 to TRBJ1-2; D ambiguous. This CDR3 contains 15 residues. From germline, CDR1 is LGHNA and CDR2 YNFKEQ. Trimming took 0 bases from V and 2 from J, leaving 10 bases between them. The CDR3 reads CASSQDKGRNYGYTF. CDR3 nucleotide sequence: TGTGCCAGCAGCCAAGATAAGGGCAGAAACTATGGCTACACCTTC.

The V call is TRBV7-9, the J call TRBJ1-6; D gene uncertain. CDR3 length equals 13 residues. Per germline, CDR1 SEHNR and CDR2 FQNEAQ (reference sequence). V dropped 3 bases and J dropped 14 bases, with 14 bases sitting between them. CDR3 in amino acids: CASSLAASRALHF. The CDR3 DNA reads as TGTGCCAGCAGCTTGGCCGCCAGTCGGGCCCTCCACTTT.

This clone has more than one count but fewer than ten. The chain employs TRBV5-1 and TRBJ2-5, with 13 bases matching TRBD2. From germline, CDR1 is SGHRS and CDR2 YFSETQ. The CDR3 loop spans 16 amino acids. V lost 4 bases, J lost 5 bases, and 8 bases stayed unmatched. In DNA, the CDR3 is TGCGCCAGCAGCGCGGGACTAGCGGGGTACGCTGAGACCCAGTACTTC. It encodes CASSAGLAGYAETQYF.

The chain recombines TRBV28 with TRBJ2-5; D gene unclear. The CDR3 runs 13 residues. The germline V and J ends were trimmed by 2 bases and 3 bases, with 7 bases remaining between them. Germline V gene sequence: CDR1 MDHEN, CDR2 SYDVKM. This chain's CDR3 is CASSLEGKETQYF. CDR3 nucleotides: TGTGCCAGCAGTTTAGAAGGGAAAGAGACCCAGTACTTC.

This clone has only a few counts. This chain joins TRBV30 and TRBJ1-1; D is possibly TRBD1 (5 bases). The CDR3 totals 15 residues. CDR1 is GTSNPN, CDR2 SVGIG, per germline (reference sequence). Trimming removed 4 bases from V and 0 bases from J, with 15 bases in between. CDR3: CAWTHEQVMNTEAFF. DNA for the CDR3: TGTGCCTGGACGCACGAACAGGTTATGAACACTGAAGCTTTCTTT.

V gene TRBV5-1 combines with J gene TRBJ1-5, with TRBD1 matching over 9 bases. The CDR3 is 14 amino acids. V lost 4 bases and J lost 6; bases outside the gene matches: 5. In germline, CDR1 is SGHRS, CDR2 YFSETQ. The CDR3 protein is CASSLQGAGQPQHF. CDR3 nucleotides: TGCGCCAGCAGCCTACAGGGGGCGGGTCAGCCCCAGCATTTT.

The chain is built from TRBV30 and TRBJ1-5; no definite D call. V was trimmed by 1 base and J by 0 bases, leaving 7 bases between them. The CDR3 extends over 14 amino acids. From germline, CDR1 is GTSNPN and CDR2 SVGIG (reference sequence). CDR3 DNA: TGTGCCTGGAGTGGGGAGTATAGCAATCAGCCCCAGCATTTT. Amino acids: CAWSGEYSNQPQHF. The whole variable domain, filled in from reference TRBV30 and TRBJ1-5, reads SQTIHQWPATLVQPVGSPLSLECTVEGTSNPNLYWYRQAAGRGLQLLFYSVGIGQISSEVPQNLSASRPQDRQFILSSKKLLLSDSGFYLCAWSGEYSNQPQHFGDGTRLSIL.

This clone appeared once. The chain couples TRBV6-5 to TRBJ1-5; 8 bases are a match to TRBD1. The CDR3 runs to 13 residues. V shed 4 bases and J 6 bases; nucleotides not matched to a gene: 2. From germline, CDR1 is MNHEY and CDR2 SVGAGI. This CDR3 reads CASSFTGGQPQHF. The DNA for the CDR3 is TGTGCCAGCAGTTTCACAGGGGGTCAGCCCCAGCATTTT.

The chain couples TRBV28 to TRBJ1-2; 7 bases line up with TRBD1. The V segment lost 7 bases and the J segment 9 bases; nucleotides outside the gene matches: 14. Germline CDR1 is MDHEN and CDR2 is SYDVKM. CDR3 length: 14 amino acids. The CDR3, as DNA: TGTGCCAGCACCTTGGGACAGCCGACGTATCGCTACACCTTC. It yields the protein CASTLGQPTYRYTF.

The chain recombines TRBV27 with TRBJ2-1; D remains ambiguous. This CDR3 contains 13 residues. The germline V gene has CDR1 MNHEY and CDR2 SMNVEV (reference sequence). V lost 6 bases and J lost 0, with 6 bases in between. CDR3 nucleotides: TGTGCCAGCAGCATAAACTCCTACAATGAGCAGTTCTTC. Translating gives CASSINSYNEQFF.

This chain's CDR3 is CASSLTGGSGANVLTF. The CDR3 DNA reads as TGTGCCAGCAGCTTAACAGGGGGTTCTGGGGCCAACGTCCTGACTTTC. The chain uses TRBV5-8 and TRBJ2-6, with 8 bases identical to TRBD1. Germline CDR1 and CDR2: SGHTS and YDEGEE. This CDR3 has 16 residues. After removal of 2 bases from V and 1 base from J, the junction contained 2 bases not matched to a gene.

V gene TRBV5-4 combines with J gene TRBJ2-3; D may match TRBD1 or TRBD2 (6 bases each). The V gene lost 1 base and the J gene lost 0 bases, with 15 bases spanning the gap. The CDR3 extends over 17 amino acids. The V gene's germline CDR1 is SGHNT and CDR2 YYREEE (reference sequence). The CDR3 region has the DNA TGTGCCAGCAGCTTGTGGGGGGCGCCTTCGAGCACAGATACGCAGTATTTT. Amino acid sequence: CASSLWGAPSSTDTQYF.